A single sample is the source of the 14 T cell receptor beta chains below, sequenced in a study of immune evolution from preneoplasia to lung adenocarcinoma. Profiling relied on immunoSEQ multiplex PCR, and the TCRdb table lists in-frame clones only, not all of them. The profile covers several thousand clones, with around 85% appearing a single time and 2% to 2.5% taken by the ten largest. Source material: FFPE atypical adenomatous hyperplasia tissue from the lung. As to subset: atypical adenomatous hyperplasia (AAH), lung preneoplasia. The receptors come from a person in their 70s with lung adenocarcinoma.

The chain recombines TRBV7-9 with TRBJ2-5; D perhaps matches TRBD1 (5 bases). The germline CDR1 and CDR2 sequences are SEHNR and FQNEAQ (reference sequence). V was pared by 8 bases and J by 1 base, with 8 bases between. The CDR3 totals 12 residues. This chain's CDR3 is CASAGIQETQYF. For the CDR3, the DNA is TGTGCCAGCGCAGGGATCCAAGAGACCCAGTACTTC.

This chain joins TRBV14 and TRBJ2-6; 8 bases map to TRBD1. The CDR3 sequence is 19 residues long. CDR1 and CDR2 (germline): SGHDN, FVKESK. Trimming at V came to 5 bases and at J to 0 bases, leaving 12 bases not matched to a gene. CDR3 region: CASSSFTGGKNSGANVLTF. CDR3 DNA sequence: TGTGCCAGCAGCTCCTTTACAGGGGGGAAAAACTCTGGGGCCAACGTCCTGACTTTC.

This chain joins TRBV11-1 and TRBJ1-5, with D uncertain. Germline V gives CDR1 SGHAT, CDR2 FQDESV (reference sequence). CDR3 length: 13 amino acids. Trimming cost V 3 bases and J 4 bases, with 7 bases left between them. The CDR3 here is CASSFGGNQPQHF. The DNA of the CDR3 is TGTGCCAGCAGCTTTGGAGGGAATCAGCCCCAGCATTTT.

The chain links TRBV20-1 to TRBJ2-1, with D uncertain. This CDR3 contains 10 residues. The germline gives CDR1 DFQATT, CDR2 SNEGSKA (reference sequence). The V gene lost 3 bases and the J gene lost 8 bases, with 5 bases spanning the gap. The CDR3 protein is CSARGYEQFF. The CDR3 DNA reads TGCAGTGCTAGGGGGTATGAGCAGTTCTTC.

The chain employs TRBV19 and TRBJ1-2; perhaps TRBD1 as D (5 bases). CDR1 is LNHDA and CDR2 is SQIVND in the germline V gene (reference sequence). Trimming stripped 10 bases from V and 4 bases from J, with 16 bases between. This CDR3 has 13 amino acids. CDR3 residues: CAIGSKGPYGYTF. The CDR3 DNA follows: TGTGCCATTGGTTCTAAGGGACCCTATGGCTACACCTTC.

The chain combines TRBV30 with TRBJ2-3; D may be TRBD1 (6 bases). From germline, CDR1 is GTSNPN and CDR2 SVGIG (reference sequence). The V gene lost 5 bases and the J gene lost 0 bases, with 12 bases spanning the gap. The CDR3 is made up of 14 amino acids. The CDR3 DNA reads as TGTGCCTGGTTTCGAGACAGGAGCACAGATACGCAGTATTTT. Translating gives CAWFRDRSTDTQYF.

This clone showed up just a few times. The CDR3 bases are TGTGCCAGCAGTGGCGAGCGATGGGAGACCCAGTACTTC. This gives the protein CASSGERWETQYF. The J gene is TRBJ2-5, the V gene TRBV2; D is uncertain. The CDR3 totals 13 residues. Germline V gives CDR1 SNHLY, CDR2 FYNNEI. Trimming removed 4 bases at V and 5 bases at J, with 11 bases between.

As DNA, the CDR3 is TGTGCCACCAGCATGGACAGGGTTAGCACAGATACGCAGTATTTT. This gives the protein CATSMDRVSTDTQYF. The V and J genes are TRBV15 and TRBJ2-3; 8 bases align to TRBD1. With V trimmed by 4 bases and J by 0 bases, 3 bases remained unmatched. CDR1 is LNHNV, CDR2 YYDKDF, per germline (reference sequence). The CDR3 spans 15 residues.

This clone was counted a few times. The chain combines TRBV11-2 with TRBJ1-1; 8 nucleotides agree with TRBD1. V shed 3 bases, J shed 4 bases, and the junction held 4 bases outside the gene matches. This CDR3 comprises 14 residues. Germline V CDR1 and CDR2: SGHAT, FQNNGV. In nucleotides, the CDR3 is TGTGCCAGCAGCTTTCCAGGGGGCCGCACTGAAGCTTTCTTT. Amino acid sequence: CASSFPGGRTEAFF.

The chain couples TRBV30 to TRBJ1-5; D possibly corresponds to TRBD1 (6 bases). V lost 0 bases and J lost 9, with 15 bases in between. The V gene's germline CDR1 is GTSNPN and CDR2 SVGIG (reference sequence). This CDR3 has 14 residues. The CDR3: CAWSVGAGVRPQHF. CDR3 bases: TGTGCCTGGAGTGTTGGGGCAGGGGTTCGGCCCCAGCATTTT.

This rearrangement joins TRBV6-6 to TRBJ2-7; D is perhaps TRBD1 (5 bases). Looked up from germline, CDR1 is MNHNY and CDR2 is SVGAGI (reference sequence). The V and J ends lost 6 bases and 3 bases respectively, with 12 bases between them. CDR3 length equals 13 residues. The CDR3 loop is CASSRTLGYEQYF. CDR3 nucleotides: TGTGCCAGCAGCCGGACACTCGGCTACGAGCAGTACTTC.

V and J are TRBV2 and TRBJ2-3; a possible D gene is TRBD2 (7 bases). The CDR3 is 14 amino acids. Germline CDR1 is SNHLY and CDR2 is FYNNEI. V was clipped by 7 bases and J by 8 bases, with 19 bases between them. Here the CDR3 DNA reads TGTGCCAGCATGGTGGGGGGGCATGGCGGTACGCAGTATTTT. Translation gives CASMVGGHGGTQYF.

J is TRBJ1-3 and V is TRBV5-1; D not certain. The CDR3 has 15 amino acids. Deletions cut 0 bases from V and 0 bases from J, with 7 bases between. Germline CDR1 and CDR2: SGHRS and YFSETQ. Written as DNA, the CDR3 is TGCGCCAGCAGCTTGGGCGGAAGCTCTGGAAACACCATATATTTT. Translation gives CASSLGGSSGNTIYF.

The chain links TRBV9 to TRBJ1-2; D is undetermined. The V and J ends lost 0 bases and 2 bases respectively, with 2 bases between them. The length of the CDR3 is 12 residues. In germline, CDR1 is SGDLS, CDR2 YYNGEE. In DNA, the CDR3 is TGTGCCAGCAGCGTAGTAAACTATGGCTACACCTTC. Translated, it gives CASSVVNYGYTF.